A single sample is the source of the 28 T cell receptor beta chains below, sequenced in a study of shared clonotypes between healthy human individuals. Assay: immunoSEQ multiplex PCR; the TCRdb copy retains only in-frame clones and omits some. The table records 2 million to 2.5 million clones, approximately 93% of them present only once. The sequencing input was naive CD4+ T cells from PBMCs. Subset defined: CD45RA+ positively selected. The receptors here all came from a man in his late teens or twenties in good health. Some clones in this sample may be carry-over from other donors' samples.

This rearrangement joins TRBV12-5 to TRBJ2-7; D possibly corresponds to TRBD2 (6 bases). Germline V lookup: CDR1 LGHNT, CDR2 FRNRAP. Trimming took 4 bases from V and 5 from J, leaving 9 bases between them. The CDR3 runs to 12 residues. The CDR3 DNA is TGTGCTAGTGGTTCGGGGGTGCACGAGCAGTACTTC. It yields the protein CASGSGVHEQYF.

This clone occurred a few times. V and J are TRBV5-6 and TRBJ2-7, with TRBD2 matching 9 bases. V was clipped by 0 bases and J by 3 bases; unmatched bases: 1. CDR1 SGHDT and CDR2 YYEEEE come from the germline V gene. The CDR3 extends over 14 amino acids. The CDR3 DNA follows: TGTGCCAGCAGCTTGGTTAGCGGGGGCTACGAGCAGTACTTC. It translates to CASSLVSGGYEQYF.

The rearrangement joins TRBV6-1 to TRBJ1-1, with D possibly being TRBD1 (5 bases). This CDR3 contains 15 residues. Trimming left V 2 bases short and J 0 bases short, with 10 bases between. Per germline, CDR1 MNHNS and CDR2 SASEGT. The CDR3 region has the DNA TGTGCCAGCAGTGAACTGGGGCCCTTGAACACTGAAGCTTTCTTT. Protein product: CASSELGPLNTEAFF.

To note about this clone: The sample has other DNA sequences that encode this CDR3 too. This sequence joins TRBV5-4 and TRBJ2-1; 13 positions match TRBD2. V dropped 4 bases and J dropped 2; count of bases not matched to a gene: 3. Per germline, CDR1 SGHNT and CDR2 YYREEE (reference sequence). This CDR3 is 16 amino acids long. The CDR3 region has the DNA TGTGCCAGCAGCCCGGGACTAGCGGGAACCTACAATGAGCAGTTCTTC. As protein: CASSPGLAGTYNEQFF.

The chain joins TRBV9 to TRBJ2-7; D not resolved. Germline V CDR1 and CDR2: SGDLS, YYNGEE. The CDR3 contains 15 residues. Trimming cost V 4 bases and J 1 base, with 15 bases left between them. The CDR3 protein is CASSTTPSLSYEQYF. The CDR3 region has the DNA TGTGCCAGCAGCACTACCCCGTCCTTATCCTACGAGCAGTACTTC.

The genes are TRBV5-1 and TRBJ2-7; D is perhaps TRBD1 (6 bases). The V and J ends lost 1 base and 5 bases respectively, with 10 bases between them. The CDR3 is made up of 13 amino acids. Germline V gene sequence: CDR1 SGHRS, CDR2 YFSETQ. DNA of the CDR3: TGCGCCAGCAGCTTGACGGGACAAAACGAGCAGTACTTC. Protein: CASSLTGQNEQYF. The entire variable domain, with the rest obtained from reference TRBV5-1 and TRBJ2-7, is as follows: KAGVTQTPRYLIKTRGQQVTLSCSPISGHRSVSWYQQTPGQGLQFLFEYFSETQRNKGNFPGRFSGRQFSNSRSEMNVSTLELGDSALYLCASSLTGQNEQYFGPGTRLTVT.

This sequence joins TRBV15 and TRBJ2-2; 7 bases agree with TRBD2. With 5 bases clipped from V and 5 bases from J, the junction kept 5 bases outside the gene matches. The CDR3 length is 14 residues. From germline, CDR1 is LNHNV and CDR2 YYDKDF (reference sequence). CDR3: CATSEREITGELFF. In nucleotides, the CDR3 is TGTGCCACCAGCGAGCGGGAAATAACCGGGGAGCTGTTTTTT.

The gene calls are TRBV2 and TRBJ2-3; 9 bases are shared with TRBD2. This CDR3 spans 15 amino acids. V was clipped by 6 bases and J by 4 bases; unmatched bases: 8. Per germline, CDR1 SNHLY and CDR2 FYNNEI. CDR3 loop: CASRRLAGNPDTQYF. DNA for the CDR3: TGTGCCAGCAGAAGGCTAGCGGGAAACCCAGATACGCAGTATTTT.

The genes are TRBV28 and TRBJ2-2, with 8 bases that match TRBD1. The CDR3 runs to 18 residues. Germline V gene sequence: CDR1 MDHEN, CDR2 SYDVKM. With V trimmed by 5 bases and J by 1 base, 12 bases remained unmatched. The CDR3 loop is CASSTPGWTGLNTGELFF. DNA for the CDR3: TGTGCCAGCAGTACGCCGGGCTGGACAGGGTTGAACACCGGGGAGCTGTTTTTT.

The chain recombines TRBV2 with TRBJ2-3; a possible D gene is TRBD1 (6 bases). Germline V gene data show CDR1 as SNHLY and CDR2 as FYNNEI. The CDR3 is 15 residues long. The V end lost 8 bases, the J end lost 3 bases, and 18 bases lay between the germline ends. Here the CDR3 DNA reads TGTGCCAGCCGACCCTGGGGCGGACAGACAGATACGCAGTATTTT. This gives the protein CASRPWGGQTDTQYF. Using reference TRBV2 and TRBJ2-3 for the parts outside the CDR3, the full variable domain is EPEVTQTPSHQVTQMGQEVILRCVPISNHLYFYWYRQILGQKVEFLVSFYNNEISEKSEIFDDQFSVERPDGSNFTLKIRSTKLEDSAMYFCASRPWGGQTDTQYFGPGTRLTVL.

The chain joins TRBV4-1 to TRBJ2-7; 13 bases are a match to TRBD2. Germline V lookup: CDR1 MGHRA, CDR2 YSYEKL. There are 15 residues in the CDR3. With V trimmed by 4 bases and J by 3 bases, 3 bases remained unmatched. The CDR3 sequence is CASSLGLAGVYEQYF. For the CDR3, the DNA is TGCGCCAGCAGCCTCGGACTAGCGGGGGTCTACGAGCAGTACTTC.

The chain's CDR3 is CASSSYRGPYNEQFF. The DNA of the CDR3 is TGTGCCAGCAGTTCATACAGGGGGCCCTACAATGAGCAGTTCTTC. V and J are TRBV27 and TRBJ2-1, with 9 bases matching TRBD1. Unmatched junction bases numbered 3, after V lost 4 bases and J lost 2 bases. This CDR3 is built from 15 residues. The germline CDR1 and CDR2 sequences are MNHEY and SMNVEV (reference sequence).

V is TRBV4-3 and J is TRBJ2-1; unclear D gene. This CDR3 has 15 amino acids. Between the trimmed V and J ends, which lost 4 bases and 4 bases, there was a span of 14 bases. Looked up from germline, CDR1 is LGHNA and CDR2 is YSLEER. For the CDR3, the DNA is TGCGCCAGCAGCCGACGGATTGCGGCTTACAATGAGCAGTTCTTC. As protein: CASSRRIAAYNEQFF.

This sequence joins TRBV4-1 and TRBJ1-5, with D unclear. CDR1 MGHRA and CDR2 YSYEKL come from the germline V gene. V was clipped by 0 bases and J by 0 bases, with 9 bases between them. The CDR3 is made up of 16 amino acids. CDR3 region: CASSQEGGNSNQPQHF. The CDR3 DNA follows: TGCGCCAGCAGCCAAGAAGGCGGGAATAGCAATCAGCCCCAGCATTTT.

J is TRBJ1-2 and V is TRBV4-2; a weak D match, TRBD1 (5 bases). Between the trimmed V and J ends, which lost 0 bases and 1 base, there was a span of 15 bases. The V gene's germline CDR1 is LGHNA and CDR2 YNFKEQ. The CDR3 spans 17 residues. The CDR3 spells CASSQDHLGTDNYGYTF. CDR3 in DNA: TGTGCCAGCAGCCAAGACCACCTAGGGACGGATAACTATGGCTACACCTTC.

CDR3 residues: CASSQARQADQETQYF. The DNA for the CDR3 is TGCGCCAGCAGCCAAGCCCGACAGGCGGACCAAGAGACCCAGTACTTC. V usage is TRBV4-1 and J usage is TRBJ2-5, with D tentatively TRBD1 (6 bases). Per the germline V gene, CDR1 is MGHRA and CDR2 is YSYEKL. CDR3 length equals 16 residues. Trimming removed 1 base at V and 0 bases at J, with 12 bases between.

The chain recombines TRBV19 with TRBJ1-1; possibly TRBD1 for D (5 bases). From germline, CDR1 is LNHDA and CDR2 SQIVND (reference sequence). Trimming pared 1 base from V and 1 base from J, leaving 10 bases between. The CDR3 sequence is 15 residues long. In DNA form, the CDR3 reads TGTGCCAGTAGTATAGGAGCCACAGGGAACACTGAAGCTTTCTTT. Translation gives CASSIGATGNTEAFF.

This chain connects TRBV6-5 to TRBJ1-2; TRBD1 matches 9 bases. The CDR3 totals 13 residues. The germline CDR1 and CDR2 sequences are MNHEY and SVGAGI. Unmatched junction bases numbered 3, after V lost 6 bases and J lost 4 bases. The CDR3 sequence is CASRLQGAYGYTF. The CDR3 DNA sequence: TGTGCCAGCAGATTACAGGGGGCCTATGGCTACACCTTC.

The V gene is TRBV19, the J gene TRBJ2-1, with 8 bases matching TRBD1. With 0 bases clipped from V and 3 bases from J, the junction kept 7 bases outside the gene matches. This CDR3 contains 17 residues. Germline assignment: CDR1 LNHDA and CDR2 SQIVND (reference sequence). CDR3 sequence (DNA): TGTGCCAGTAGTATAGAGTCCGGGACAGGTTACTACAATGAGCAGTTCTTC. Its translation is CASSIESGTGYYNEQFF.

The J gene is TRBJ2-1, the V gene TRBV10-3, with 8 bases identical to TRBD1. Losses at the gene ends were 6 bases for V and 0 bases for J; bases not matched to a gene: 4. Germline V gives CDR1 ENHRY, CDR2 SYGVKD. The CDR3 extends over 15 amino acids. This CDR3 is CAIRKQGDSYNEQFF. The CDR3 DNA reads TGTGCCATCAGAAAACAGGGGGACTCCTACAATGAGCAGTTCTTC.

The J gene is TRBJ1-2, the V gene TRBV28, with D perhaps matching TRBD1 (6 bases). CDR3 size: 12 residues. Germline assignment: CDR1 MDHEN and CDR2 SYDVKM. Trimming shortened V by 5 bases and J by 11 bases, and 15 bases separated the two germline ends. CDR3 amino acids: CASSGLRTVYTF. The CDR3 nucleotides read TGTGCCAGCAGTGGGCTCCGGACAGTTTACACCTTC.

The J gene is TRBJ2-7, the V gene TRBV7-6; D is undetermined. Trimming pared 2 bases from V and 2 bases from J, leaving 10 bases between. The CDR3 extends over 14 amino acids. Germline CDR1 and CDR2: SGHVS and FNYEAQ. CDR3 region: CASSLRPIAYEQYF. The CDR3 DNA reads TGTGCCAGCAGCTTACGTCCCATTGCCTACGAGCAGTACTTC.

This clone was counted once. The chain uses TRBV5-1 and TRBJ2-3; D uncertain. Between the trimmed V and J ends, which lost 0 bases and 4 bases, there was a span of 12 bases. Germline V gene lookup returns CDR1 SGHRS and CDR2 YFSETQ. The CDR3 contains 15 residues. The CDR3 loop is CASSLEAGDADTQYF. DNA for the CDR3: TGCGCCAGCAGCTTGGAGGCAGGAGACGCAGATACGCAGTATTTT.

The chain couples TRBV6-6 to TRBJ1-1; a weak D match, TRBD1 (5 bases). V was shortened by 5 bases and J by 0 bases, with 10 bases between the two germline ends. Germline V CDR1 and CDR2: MNHNY, SVGAGI (reference sequence). This CDR3 contains 14 residues. The CDR3 region has the DNA TGTGCCAGCAGTGCCCAGGGTATGAACACTGAAGCTTTCTTT. Its translation is CASSAQGMNTEAFF.

V is TRBV7-7 and J is TRBJ2-7, with D perhaps matching TRBD1 (6 bases). With 4 bases removed from V and 6 bases from J, the gap between germline ends came to 13 bases. CDR1 and CDR2 from the germline V gene are SSHAT and FNYEAQ (reference sequence). The CDR3 sequence is 13 residues long. CDR3 bases: TGTGCCAGCAGCTCATACCGGGACACCGAGCAGTACTTC. It specifies CASSSYRDTEQYF. The full variable domain, rest sourced from reference TRBV7-7 and TRBJ2-7, is GAGVSQSPRYKVTKRGQDVTLRCDPISSHATLYWYQQALGQGPEFLTYFNYEAQPDKSGLPSDRFSAERPEGSISTLTIQRTEQRDSAMYRCASSSYRDTEQYFGPGTRLTVT.

The chain has TRBV5-1 and TRBJ2-7, with TRBD2 matching over 7 bases. V lost 2 bases to trimming and J lost 6 bases; unmatched junction nucleotides: 11. Germline V gene data show CDR1 as SGHRS and CDR2 as YFSETQ. This CDR3 has 15 residues. The CDR3 here is CASSFSGQRDAEQYF. In DNA, the CDR3 is TGCGCCAGCAGCTTCTCCGGCCAGCGGGATGCCGAGCAGTACTTC.

This rearrangement joins TRBV7-9 to TRBJ2-1; D remains unclear. The CDR3 sequence is 12 residues long. Trimming took off 1 base at V and 12 bases at J, with 10 bases between the two ends. The germline gives CDR1 SEHNR, CDR2 FQNEAQ (reference sequence). This CDR3 reads CASSLEGRGQFF. The CDR3 region has the DNA TGTGCCAGCAGCTTAGAGGGAAGAGGGCAGTTCTTC.

The rearrangement links TRBV28 to TRBJ2-5; maybe TRBD2 (7 bases). Germline V gene data show CDR1 as MDHEN and CDR2 as SYDVKM. V lost 11 bases and J lost 4, with 26 bases in between. The CDR3 loop spans 16 amino acids. Here the CDR3 DNA reads TGTGCCGGCCCGGCGGGGGCCCCAGGAGTAGGAGAGACCCAGTACTTC. Its translation: CAGPAGAPGVGETQYF.